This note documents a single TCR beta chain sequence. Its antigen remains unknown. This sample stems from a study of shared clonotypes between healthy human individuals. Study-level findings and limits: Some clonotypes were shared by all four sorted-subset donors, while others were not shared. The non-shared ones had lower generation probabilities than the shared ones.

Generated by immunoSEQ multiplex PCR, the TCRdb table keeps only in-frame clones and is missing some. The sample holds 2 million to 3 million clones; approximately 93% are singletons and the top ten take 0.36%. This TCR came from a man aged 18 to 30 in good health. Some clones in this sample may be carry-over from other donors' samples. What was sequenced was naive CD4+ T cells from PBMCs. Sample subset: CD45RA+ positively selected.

The CDR3 sequence: CASSLVAALTYEQYF. CDR3 nucleotides: TGTGCCAGCAGCTTAGTAGCAGCCCTCACCTACGAGCAGTACTTC. The rearrangement uses TRBV7-2 and TRBJ2-7; no firm D call. Germline CDR1 and CDR2: SGHTA and FQGNSA. V shed 1 base and J shed 2 bases, with 12 bases lying between them. There are 15 residues in the CDR3.